This T cell receptor beta chain was profiled in a study of spatial heterogeneity in lung cancer. Study overall: Donation came from around 72 patients with untreated early-stage non-small cell lung cancer.

A few counts support this clonotype. Regarding time point: blood at routine non-recurrence follow-up after resection. Whole RNA came from tumor, nontumor lung or frozen PBMC and was sequenced without being sorted. Individually, TCR cDNA molecules were each labelled with a unique molecular identifier. Each CDR3 protein is one row after TCRdb ran MiXCR on the 5' RACE reads. The table records nearly 95,000 distinct CDR3 sequences, 15% to 20% of them present only once. The receptor was derived from a male donor with early-stage non-small cell lung cancer. Here the sequenced sample was PBMCs, taken at follow-up.

CDR3 protein: CASGSGTRYNEQFF. The CDR3 DNA sequence: TGTGCCAGCGGGTCCGGGACCCGCTACAATGAGCAGTTCTTC. The chain links TRBV6-2 or TRBV6-3 to TRBJ2-1; D possibly matches TRBD1 or TRBD2 (5 bases each). The ends were cut back, 8 bases at V and 3 bases at J, with 14 bases in the middle. The CDR3 length is 14 residues. From germline, CDR1 is MNHEY and CDR2 SVGEGT.